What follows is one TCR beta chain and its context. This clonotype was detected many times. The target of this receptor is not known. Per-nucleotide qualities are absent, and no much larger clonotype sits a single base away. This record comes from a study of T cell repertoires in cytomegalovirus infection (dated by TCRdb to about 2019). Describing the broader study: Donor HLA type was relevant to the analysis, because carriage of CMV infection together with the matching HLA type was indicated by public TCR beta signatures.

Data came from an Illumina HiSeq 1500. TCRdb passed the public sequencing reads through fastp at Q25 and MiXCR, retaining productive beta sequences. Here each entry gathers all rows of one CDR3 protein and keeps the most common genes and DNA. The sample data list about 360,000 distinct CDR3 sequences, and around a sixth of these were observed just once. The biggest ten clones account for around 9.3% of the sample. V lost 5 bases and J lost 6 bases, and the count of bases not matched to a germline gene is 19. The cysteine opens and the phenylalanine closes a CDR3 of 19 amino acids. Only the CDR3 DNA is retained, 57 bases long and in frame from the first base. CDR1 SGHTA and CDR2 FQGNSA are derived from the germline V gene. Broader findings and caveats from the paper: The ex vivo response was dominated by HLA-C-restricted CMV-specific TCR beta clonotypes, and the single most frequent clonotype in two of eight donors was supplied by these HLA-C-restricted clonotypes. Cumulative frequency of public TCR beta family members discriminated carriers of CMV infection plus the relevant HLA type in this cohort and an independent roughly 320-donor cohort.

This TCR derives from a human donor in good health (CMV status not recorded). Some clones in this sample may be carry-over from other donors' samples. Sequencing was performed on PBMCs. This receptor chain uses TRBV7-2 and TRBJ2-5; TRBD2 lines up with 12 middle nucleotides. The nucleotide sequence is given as TGTGCCAGCAGCCTTTACGCTTCCGTATCTAGCGGGAGGGTCCAGACCCAGTACTTC. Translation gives CASSLYASVSSGRVQTQYF. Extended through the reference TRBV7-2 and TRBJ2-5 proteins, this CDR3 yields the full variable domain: GAGVSQSPSNKVTEKGKDVELRCDPISGHTALYWYRQSLGQGLEFLIYFQGNSAPDKSGLPSDRFSAERTGGSVSTLTIQRTQQEDSAVYLCASSLYASVSSGRVQTQYFGPGTRLLVL.